This entry lists 27 T cell receptor beta chains sequenced from one sample in a study of shared clonotypes between healthy human individuals. TCRdb's table, derived via immunoSEQ multiplex PCR, lists solely in-frame clones and lacks some. Of about 1.4 million clones in the sample, roughly 96% were seen once. Material: naive CD4+ T cells sorted from blood. This sample's subset: CD45RA+ positively selected. These receptors originate from a young man in good health.

The chain employs TRBV27 and TRBJ2-2; D is perhaps TRBD1 or TRBD2 (5 bases each). The V end was cut by 2 bases, the J end by 0 bases, with 10 bases between. There are 16 residues in the CDR3. Germline CDR1 reads MNHEY; CDR2 reads SMNVEV (reference sequence). The chain's CDR3 is CASSLGGWANTGELFF. In nucleotides, the CDR3 is TGTGCCAGCAGTTTAGGGGGATGGGCGAACACCGGGGAGCTGTTTTTT.

The chain has TRBV4-3 and TRBJ2-7; 12 bases fit TRBD2. The CDR3 is 17 residues long. Germline CDR1 LGHNA, CDR2 YSLEER. The V and J ends lost 0 bases and 2 bases, in that order; junction bases with no gene match: 5. CDR3 protein: CASSQDTGLAGTYEQYF. In nucleotides, the CDR3 is TGCGCCAGCAGCCAAGACACCGGACTAGCGGGGACCTACGAGCAGTACTTC.

This clone was seen just once. The chain joins TRBV2 to TRBJ2-2, with D possibly TRBD1 on 6 matching bases. This CDR3 is built from 14 residues. The germline V and J ends were trimmed by 10 bases and 0 bases, with 12 bases remaining between them. Germline loops: CDR1 SNHLY, CDR2 FYNNEI. CDR3 DNA: TGTGCCACCGCGGACAGAACGAACACCGGGGAGCTGTTTTTT. Translating it yields CATADRTNTGELFF.

The CDR3 coding sequence is TGTGCCAGCAGCGTCCGGGACAGGAGTCTTTTCGCGAACACCGGGGAGCTGTTTTTT. Protein sequence: CASSVRDRSLFANTGELFF. This rearrangement joins TRBV11-2 to TRBJ2-2, with 8 bases matching TRBD1. The CDR3 is 19 amino acids. Trimming cost V 5 bases and J 0 bases; bases outside gene matches: 14. Per germline, CDR1 SGHAT and CDR2 FQNNGV. Supplemented by reference TRBV11-2 and TRBJ2-2, the full variable domain reads EAGVAQSPRYKIIEKRQSVAFWCNPISGHATLYWYQQILGQGPKLLIQFQNNGVVDDSQLPKDRFSAERLKGVDSTLKIQPAKLEDSAVYLCASSVRDRSLFANTGELFFGEGSRLTVL.

J is TRBJ2-3 and V is TRBV6-6; 7 nucleotides agree with TRBD2. Germline V gene lookup returns CDR1 MNHNY and CDR2 SVGAGI (reference sequence). The CDR3 runs 15 residues. The junction had 8 bases not matched to a gene; V was cut back by 4 bases and J by 4 bases. CDR3: CASSSRGVAADTQYF. The DNA of the CDR3 is TGTGCCAGCAGTTCCCGGGGGGTAGCCGCAGATACGCAGTATTTT.

The chain has TRBV9 and TRBJ1-3, with 7 bases lining up with TRBD1. Germline V gives CDR1 SGDLS, CDR2 YYNGEE. This CDR3 spans 15 amino acids. After removal of 0 bases from V and 11 bases from J, the junction contained 11 bases not matched to a gene. CDR3: CASSVAVTGPTPIYF. The CDR3 DNA reads TGTGCCAGCAGCGTAGCTGTGACAGGGCCTACCCCCATATATTTT.

The chain carries TRBV7-6 and TRBJ2-1; TRBD1 matches at 8 bases. Germline V gene lookup returns CDR1 SGHVS and CDR2 FNYEAQ. V lost 4 bases to trimming and J lost 7 bases; unmatched junction nucleotides: 12. CDR3 size: 16 residues. The CDR3 protein is CASSSQRQGAGNEQFF. DNA for the CDR3: TGTGCCAGCAGCTCCCAGAGGCAGGGGGCTGGGAATGAGCAGTTCTTC. Using reference TRBV7-6 and TRBJ2-1 for the parts outside the CDR3, the full variable domain is GAGVSQSPRYKVTKRGQDVALRCDPISGHVSLYWYRQALGQGPEFLTYFNYEAQQDKSGLPNDRFSAERPEGSISTLTIQRTEQRDSAMYRCASSSQRQGAGNEQFFGPGTRLTVL.

A word on this clone: The same CDR3 also results from other DNA sequences found in this sample. The chain couples TRBV7-9 to TRBJ1-3; D is uncertain. There are 16 residues in the CDR3. V gave up 2 bases and J gave up 0 bases, with 11 bases separating them. Germline loops: CDR1 SEHNR, CDR2 FQNEAQ (reference sequence). CDR3 nucleotide sequence: TGTGCCAGCAGCTTACCTCCGGGCTCCTCTGGAAACACCATATATTTT. Protein sequence: CASSLPPGSSGNTIYF. Drawing the rest from reference TRBV7-9 and TRBJ1-3, the complete variable domain is DTGVSQNPRHKITKRGQNVTFRCDPISEHNRLYWYRQTLGQGPEFLTYFQNEAQLEKSRLLSDRFSAERPKGSFSTLEIQRTEQGDSAMYLCASSLPPGSSGNTIYFGEGSWLTVV.

The J gene is TRBJ2-1, the V gene TRBV11-2, with 12 bases identical to TRBD2. Trimming at V came to 4 bases and at J to 2 bases, leaving 3 bases not matched to a gene. CDR3 size: 16 residues. Germline V CDR1 and CDR2: SGHAT, FQNNGV. Here the CDR3 reads CASSSTSGGPYNEQFF. The DNA for the CDR3 is TGTGCCAGCAGCTCGACTAGCGGGGGCCCCTACAATGAGCAGTTCTTC.

This clone was seen a few times. This chain joins TRBV5-4 and TRBJ1-1, with no clear D. Looked up from germline, CDR1 is SGHNT and CDR2 is YYREEE (reference sequence). This CDR3 has 11 residues. The V and J ends lost 4 bases and 0 bases respectively, with 1 base between them. CDR3 in DNA: TGTGCCAGCAGCATGAACACTGAAGCTTTCTTT. This encodes CASSMNTEAFF.

This chain links TRBV14 with TRBJ2-1, with D possibly being TRBD1 (5 bases). Trimming stripped 0 bases from V and 3 bases from J, with 21 bases between. The germline V gene has CDR1 SGHDN and CDR2 FVKESK. CDR3 length equals 19 residues. The CDR3 bases are TGTGCCAGCAGCCAAGATGCCGTCGGAAGGGGTACCCACTACAATGAGCAGTTCTTC. Amino acids: CASSQDAVGRGTHYNEQFF.

This clone was recorded only once. This chain joins TRBV6-6 and TRBJ1-2, with D possibly matching TRBD1 (6 bases). Germline lookup yields CDR1 MNHNY and CDR2 SVGAGI (reference sequence). The CDR3 consists of 15 residues. Deletions cut 2 bases from V and 5 bases from J, with 15 bases between. The CDR3 DNA reads TGTGCCAGCAGTTACCCCGGCGGACAGTTTTATGGCTACACCTTC. It codes for CASSYPGGQFYGYTF.

The chain joins TRBV5-6 to TRBJ2-1, with TRBD2 matching over 10 bases. The trim removed 4 bases at V and 2 bases at J, leaving 6 bases unmatched. The germline CDR1 and CDR2 sequences are SGHDT and YYEEEE. The CDR3 runs 16 residues. The CDR3 region has the DNA TGTGCCAGCAGCCTACTAGCGGGACGACCCTACAATGAGCAGTTCTTC. Protein sequence: CASSLLAGRPYNEQFF.

The J gene is TRBJ2-7, the V gene TRBV5-1, with D possibly TRBD2 on 5 matching bases. Germline loops: CDR1 SGHRS, CDR2 YFSETQ. V lost 1 base to trimming and J lost 2 bases, with 13 bases between them. The CDR3 extends over 15 amino acids. The CDR3 region has the DNA TGCGCCAGCAGCTTGACCGGACTCACTACCTACGAGCAGTACTTC. The encoded protein is CASSLTGLTTYEQYF.

The gene calls are TRBV4-3 and TRBJ2-7; 8 bases fit TRBD2. Germline CDR1 reads LGHNA; CDR2 reads YSLEER. The V segment lost 0 bases and the J segment 4 bases; nucleotides outside the gene matches: 17. CDR3 length: 19 amino acids. CDR3 nucleotides: TGCGCCAGCAGCCAAGATTTCGTCGGGAGGGCCGAGAATGTGTACGAGCAGTACTTC. Its translation: CASSQDFVGRAENVYEQYF.

This chain links TRBV19 with TRBJ1-2; TRBD1 is a possible D gene (5 bases). Deletions cut 3 bases from V and 8 bases from J, with 16 bases between. CDR3 length: 14 amino acids. Germline V lookup: CDR1 LNHDA, CDR2 SQIVND (reference sequence). The CDR3 loop reads CASSIPAREGGYTF. The CDR3 DNA sequence: TGTGCCAGTAGTATTCCGGCCCGCGAGGGGGGCTACACCTTC.

The chain has TRBV7-9 and TRBJ2-3; possibly TRBD2 for D (5 bases). This CDR3 is built from 15 residues. Trimming removed 3 bases at V and 4 bases at J, with 14 bases between. Germline V gives CDR1 SEHNR, CDR2 FQNEAQ (reference sequence). This CDR3 is CASSLGSPRPDTQYF. In DNA, the CDR3 is TGTGCCAGCAGCTTGGGGAGCCCTAGACCAGATACGCAGTATTTT.

The V and J genes are TRBV10-1 and TRBJ2-7; 9 nucleotides match TRBD1. CDR1 is WNHNN and CDR2 is SYGVQD in the germline V gene (reference sequence). V lost 5 bases, J lost 2 bases, and 7 bases stayed unmatched. The CDR3 length is 15 residues. Here the CDR3 reads CASSSFGQGTYEQYF. For the CDR3, the DNA is TGCGCCAGCAGTTCCTTCGGACAGGGGACCTACGAGCAGTACTTC.

The chain uses TRBV10-3 and TRBJ2-1, with unresolved D. Trimming cost V 4 bases and J 8 bases, with 6 bases left between them. Germline assignment: CDR1 ENHRY and CDR2 SYGVKD. The CDR3 extends over 11 amino acids. CDR3 sequence: CAISGGDEQFF. The CDR3, as DNA: TGTGCCATCAGTGGTGGAGATGAGCAGTTCTTC.

This rearrangement joins TRBV5-1 to TRBJ2-7, with D uncertain. The CDR3 sequence is 14 residues long. The V gene lost 2 bases and the J gene lost 5 bases, with 14 bases spanning the gap. Germline V gives CDR1 SGHRS, CDR2 YFSETQ. The CDR3, as DNA: TGCGCCAGCAGCTTCTCCGGACCCGAGGACGAGCAGTACTTC. Translation: CASSFSGPEDEQYF.

The V and J genes are TRBV6-5 and TRBJ2-3, with D hard to call. The CDR3 sequence is 16 residues long. In germline, CDR1 is MNHEY, CDR2 SVGAGI. Trimming left V 2 bases short and J 0 bases short, with 12 bases between. The CDR3 coding sequence is TGTGCCAGCAGTTACGGGTTGGGCCTGAGCACAGATACGCAGTATTTT. Amino acids: CASSYGLGLSTDTQYF.

This chain connects TRBV6-5 to TRBJ1-5; 8 bases map to TRBD1. The CDR3 has 15 residues. V trimming: 6 bases; J trimming: 7 bases; junction bases outside the gene matches: 11. CDR1 MNHEY and CDR2 SVGAGI come from the germline V gene. The CDR3 protein is CASRQGQGMGQPQHF. The DNA of the CDR3 is TGTGCCAGCAGACAAGGACAGGGTATGGGCCAGCCCCAGCATTTT.

This sequence joins TRBV25-1 and TRBJ1-4; no definite D call. Deletions cut 5 bases from V and 4 bases from J, with 11 bases between. CDR3 length: 14 amino acids. Germline V gene sequence: CDR1 MGHDK, CDR2 SYGVNS. In nucleotides, the CDR3 is TGTGCCAGCAGTCTGGACGGCATTAATGAAAAACTGTTTTTT. The encoded protein is CASSLDGINEKLFF.

Points on this clone: One junction end disagrees with the germline gene, perhaps due to a read error. This chain connects TRBV25-1 to TRBJ2-3; TRBD2 agrees at 7 bases. The CDR3 has 13 residues. CDR1 MGHDK and CDR2 SYGVNS come from the germline V gene. CDR3 coding DNA: TGTGCCAGCAGCGAATCGGGAGGAGATACGCAGTATTTT. Translating it yields CASSESGGDTQYF.

The genes are TRBV5-1 and TRBJ2-3, with 14 bases matching TRBD2. CDR3 length: 18 residues. Per germline, CDR1 SGHRS and CDR2 YFSETQ. V was clipped by 3 bases and J by 6 bases; unmatched bases: 12. CDR3 DNA: TGCGCCAGCAGCTCCGGGACTAGCGGGAGCGGTGTTTTGGATACGCAGTATTTT. Translation gives CASSSGTSGSGVLDTQYF.

Only a few counts were recorded for this clone. The rearrangement joins TRBV28 to TRBJ2-7, with unresolved D. Germline values: CDR1 MDHEN, CDR2 SYDVKM. Trimming pared 6 bases from V and 0 bases from J, leaving 24 bases between. The CDR3 has 18 amino acids. The CDR3 protein is CASSHPGPRNPTSYEQYF. DNA of the CDR3: TGTGCCAGCAGCCACCCCGGCCCGAGGAACCCCACCTCCTACGAGCAGTACTTC.

The rearrangement uses TRBV6-1 and TRBJ2-7, with TRBD2 matching over 8 bases. The CDR3 extends over 18 amino acids. In germline, CDR1 is MNHNS, CDR2 SASEGT. With 0 bases clipped from V and 3 bases from J, the junction kept 13 bases outside the gene matches. CDR3 amino acids: CASSEAESLGLEYYEQYF. The DNA for the CDR3 is TGTGCCAGCAGTGAAGCGGAATCATTGGGACTAGAATACTACGAGCAGTACTTC.